This T cell receptor (beta chain) was sequenced for a study of OX40 agonist ivuxolimab in advanced cancers. As for the study in general: People in dose escalation had one of these cancers: hepatocellular carcinoma, melanoma, renal cell or head and neck cancer. Two patients with cutaneous melanoma and one with hepatocellular carcinoma, three in total, showed partial responses. Study-wide points: The mean number of expanded clones was higher in CD8+ T cells than in CD4+.

Germline V gene data show CDR1 as LNHDA and CDR2 as SQIVND (reference sequence). V was cut by 0 bases and J by 6 bases, with 5 bases left in between. The CDR3 spans 13 residues. Clones were read by immunoSEQ multiplex PCR, and TCRdb kept only the in-frame ones, dropping some. The data contain roughly 84,000 clones, approximately 81% of them seen just once; the ten biggest clones take up 4.6%. A note on this clone: Its antigen is currently unknown.

Patients were ruled out by autoimmune disease history or systemic immunosuppression. The sequence came from an adult with an advanced solid tumor such as melanoma, head and neck, liver or kidney cancer. Sequenced material: CD4+ or CD8+ T cells sorted from blood, taken in a trial of the OX40 agonist ivuxolimab. The chain carries TRBV19 and TRBJ1-4; D unresolved. The CDR3 DNA sequence: TGTGCCAGTAGTATAGACCCAGATGAAAAACTGTTTTTT. It translates to CASSIDPDEKLFF.